This paragraph covers one TCR beta chain sequence. Produced via immunoSEQ multiplex PCR; TCRdb's table is partial and in-frame only. The table has roughly 100,000 clones, approximately 82% seen once. The record originates from a study of blood T cell repertoires in COVID-19. Germline values: CDR1 SGHTA, CDR2 FQGNSA. V dropped 5 bases and J dropped 8; count of bases not matched to a gene: 5. There are 15 residues in the CDR3. V is TRBV7-2 and J is TRBJ2-1; 14 positions match TRBD2. The clonotype originates from a woman older than 75 with acute or convalescent COVID-19. The sequenced sample consisted of peripheral blood. Here the CDR3 DNA reads TGTGCCAGCAGCCTCGGGACTAGCGGGAGTTATGAGCAGTTCTTC. As protein: CASSLGTSGSYEQFF.